One and the same sample provided the 8 T cell receptor beta chains below, sequenced in a study of Graves' ophthalmopathy and Graves' hyperthyroidism. RNA transcripts provided the template for amplifying TCR beta CDR3 regions. Second-round multiplex PCR came after first-round RT-PCR with HTBI primers. MiXCR, run by TCRdb on the multiplex PCR reads, gives a single entry per CDR3 protein. The sample holds 600,000 to 700,000 distinct CDR3 sequences, roughly 41% seen once. The specimen was peripheral blood. All receptors come from an adult man with Graves' ophthalmopathy.

V and J are TRBV7-2 and TRBJ1-4; D is possibly TRBD1 (5 bases). With 8 bases removed from V and 8 bases from J, the gap between germline ends came to 15 bases. The CDR3 consists of 13 residues. Germline V gene data show CDR1 as SGHTA and CDR2 as FQGNSA. The CDR3 loop is CASGPGDPEKLFF. The CDR3 DNA sequence: TGTGCCAGCGGACCCGGGGACCCCGAAAAACTGTTTTTT.

This clonotype was counted at least ten times. The chain is built from TRBV19 and TRBJ1-1, with 7 bases fitting TRBD1. The CDR3 spans 15 residues. After removal of 6 bases from V and 2 bases from J, the junction contained 9 bases not matched to a gene. Germline V lookup: CDR1 LNHDA, CDR2 SQIVND (reference sequence). The CDR3 DNA reads as TGTGCCAGTAGAACCGGGACAGCCAGTAACACTGAAGCTTTCTTT. Translation gives CASRTGTASNTEAFF.

Many counts were recorded for this clonotype. This chain uses TRBV29-1 with TRBJ1-2; no definite D call. The CDR3 covers 14 residues. Trimming cost V 1 base and J 4 bases, with 13 bases left between them. Germline V gene data show CDR1 as SQVTM and CDR2 as ANQGSEA. The CDR3 is CSVEGGQSPYGYTF. Written as DNA, the CDR3 is TGCAGCGTTGAAGGCGGGCAGTCTCCCTATGGCTACACCTTC.

The V call is TRBV10-3, the J call TRBJ1-1; D possibly corresponds to TRBD1 (5 bases). The CDR3 extends over 15 amino acids. The germline CDR1 and CDR2 sequences are ENHRY and SYGVKD. V was pared by 0 bases and J by 4 bases, with 12 bases between. CDR3 sequence reads: CAISESGTEGTEAFF. CDR3 sequence (DNA): TGTGCCATCAGTGAGTCTGGGACGGAAGGCACTGAAGCTTTCTTT.

This clonotype was seen ten or more times. V usage is TRBV5-1 and J usage is TRBJ2-2, with 7 bases fitting TRBD2. The germline CDR1 and CDR2 sequences are SGHRS and YFSETQ. With V trimmed by 4 bases and J by 1 base, 7 bases remained unmatched. This CDR3 contains 16 residues. DNA for the CDR3: TGCGCCAGCAGCCAAGGGAGGGGCGGGAACACCGGGGAGCTGTTTTTT. This translates into CASSQGRGGNTGELFF. The full variable domain, in which reference TRBV5-1 and TRBJ2-2 provide the parts outside the CDR3, is KAGVTQTPRYLIKTRGQQVTLSCSPISGHRSVSWYQQTPGQGLQFLFEYFSETQRNKGNFPGRFSGRQFSNSRSEMNVSTLELGDSALYLCASSQGRGGNTGELFFGEGSRLTVL.

There are many counts of this clonotype. The V and J genes are TRBV15 and TRBJ2-5, with no clear D. The CDR3 contains 11 residues. Trimming stripped 1 base from V and 4 bases from J, with 1 base between. Germline values: CDR1 LNHNV, CDR2 YYDKDF (reference sequence). The CDR3 DNA reads TGTGCCACCAGCAGAGGAGAGACCCAGTACTTC. Residues: CATSRGETQYF.

This clonotype appeared many times. V usage is TRBV19 and J usage is TRBJ1-4; 9 nucleotides agree with TRBD1. The CDR3 is 15 amino acids. V was clipped by 3 bases and J by 8 bases; unmatched bases: 7. In germline, CDR1 is LNHDA, CDR2 SQIVND (reference sequence). CDR3 nucleotide sequence: TGTGCCAGTAGTATGGGGGACAGGGTCGAAGAAAAACTGTTTTTT. This sequence encodes CASSMGDRVEEKLFF.

On this clonotype itself: One end of the junction varies from germline; a read error may be responsible. CDR3 sequence (DNA): TGTGCCAGCACATGCAGGAACACTGAAGCCTTCTTT. Its protein product is CASTCRNTEAFF. V usage is TRBV2 and J usage is TRBJ1-1, with D uncertain. Germline-derived CDR1 and CDR2 are SNHLY and FYNNEI. The CDR3 spans 12 residues.